This T cell receptor (beta chain) was identified in a study of shared clonotypes between healthy human individuals. Study results and limitations: Across subsets, estimated richness was generally greater for naive than for memory populations.

TCRdb keeps only in-frame clones here, not all; method: immunoSEQ multiplex PCR. The table shows roughly 2.2 million clones, with around 90% occurring only once. A single count supports this clone. Its specificity is not known. Germline lookup yields CDR1 MNHNS and CDR2 SASEGT. This CDR3 comprises 15 residues. Deletions cut 2 bases from V and 1 base from J, with 11 bases between. V gene TRBV6-1 combines with J gene TRBJ1-1; tentatively, D is TRBD1 (5 bases). Sequenced input: naive CD4+ T cells from PBMCs. Subset of the sample: CD45RA+ positively selected. The clonotype comes from a man in his late teens or twenties in good health. Some clones in this sample may be carry-over from other donors' samples. The chain's CDR3 is CASSEMGVRNTEAFF. DNA for the CDR3: TGTGCCAGCAGTGAAATGGGGGTCCGGAACACTGAAGCTTTCTTT.